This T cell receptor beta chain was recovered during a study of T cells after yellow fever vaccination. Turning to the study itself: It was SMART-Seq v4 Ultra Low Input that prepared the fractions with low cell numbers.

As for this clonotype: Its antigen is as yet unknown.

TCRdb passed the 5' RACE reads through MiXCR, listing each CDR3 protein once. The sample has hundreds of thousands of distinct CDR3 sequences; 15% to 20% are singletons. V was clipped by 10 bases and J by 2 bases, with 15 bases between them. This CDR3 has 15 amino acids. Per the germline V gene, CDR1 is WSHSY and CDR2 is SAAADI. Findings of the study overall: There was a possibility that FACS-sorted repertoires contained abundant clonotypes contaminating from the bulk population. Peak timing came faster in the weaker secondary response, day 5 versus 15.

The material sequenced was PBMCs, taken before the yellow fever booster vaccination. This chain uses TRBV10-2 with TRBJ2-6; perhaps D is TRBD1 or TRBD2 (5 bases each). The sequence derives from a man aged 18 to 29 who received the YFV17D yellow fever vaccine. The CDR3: CATSSGAAGANVLTF. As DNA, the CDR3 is TGCGCCACGTCTTCCGGGGCCGCTGGGGCCAACGTCCTGACTTTC.